This entry features one TCR beta chain sequence. The PCR used 60 V beta and 13 J beta primers. Assay used: immunoSEQ multiplex PCR; TCRdb lists only in-frame clones, some missing. The sample consists of around 78,000 clones, more than 75% of them appearing once. The data belong to a study of glioma-infiltrating T cells after dendritic cell vaccination. Regarding time point: after dendritic cell vaccination, including at tumor progression/relapse. Germline values: CDR1 LNHNV, CDR2 YYDKDF (reference sequence). Trimming took 1 base from V and 3 from J; bases not matched to a gene: 7. The CDR3 totals 16 residues.

The sequencing used blood, collected after dendritic cell vaccination. The rearrangement links TRBV15 to TRBJ2-5; TRBD1 matches at 8 bases. The sequence was obtained from a human donor with glioblastoma. As DNA, the CDR3 is TGTGCCACCAGCAGAGTCTGGACAGGGCGGGAAGAGACCCAGTACTTC. Residues: CATSRVWTGREETQYF.